This is a list of T cell receptor beta chains from one sample in a study of blood T cell repertoires in COVID-19. The assay was immunoSEQ multiplex PCR, and TCRdb's table has in-frame clones only and misses some. The sample carries about 270,000 clones, around 84% recorded once. The sequencing sample was made of peripheral blood. The receptors here all came from a human donor with COVID-19, enrolled during active disease. The donor label of this sample is uncertain. The CDR3 runs from the conserved cysteine through the conserved F or W.

j_call cdr3_length v_call cdr3_aa
TRBJ2-7 15 TRBV5-1 CASSSTSGRDYEQYF
TRBJ1-2 15 TRBV19 CASSIDGTSASGYTF
TRBJ2-1 14 TRBV10-3 CATDPAKGDDEQFF
TRBJ1-1 13 TRBV14 CASSQGAATRAFF
TRBJ2-1 13 TRBV29-1 CSVSGTPYNEQFF
TRBJ2-5 16 TRBV5-3 CARSLGGREGQETQYF
TRBJ2-1 17 TRBV5-1 CASSLTDRDRGTGEQFF
TRBJ2-7 14 TRBV2 CASTGLAGAYEQYF
TRBJ2-7 18 TRBV7-2 CASSLAGTGTTASYEQYF
TRBJ2-3 13 TRBV5-1 CASSLDSADTQYF
TRBJ1-6 17 TRBV11-2 CASSAGLFTSYNSPLHF
TRBJ2-5 17 TRBV6-2/TRBV6-3 CASSHGLAGTSQETQYF
TRBJ1-5 13 TRBV6-2/TRBV6-3 CASSYDTDRPQHF
TRBJ2-6 18 TRBV30 CAWSVLDRGPSGANVLTF
TRBJ1-1 14 TRBV10-3 CAISSRDTNTEAFF
TRBJ1-4 19 TRBV28 CASPGGGEGRDATNEKLFF
TRBJ1-3 15 TRBV10-2 CASSESRTSGNTIYF
TRBJ1-6 12 TRBV25-1 CASSWGDSPLHF
TRBJ2-7 13 TRBV3-1/TRBV3-2 CASSQAVAYEQYF
TRBJ2-7 15 TRBV19 CASSKLLAGGAEQYF
TRBJ2-7 19 TRBV7-9 CASSLRTGLAGTLGDEQYF
TRBJ1-6 12 TRBV12-3/TRBV12-4 CASSWGDSPLHF
TRBJ1-1 14 TRBV6-5 CASSSYRGRTEAFF
TRBJ1-2 16 TRBV10-3 CAISGPDRALNYGYTF
TRBJ2-5 13 TRBV10-1 CASSESGLGTQYF
TRBJ1-6 16 TRBV28 CASSQTGTLSNSPLHF
TRBJ2-1 17 TRBV11-2 CASSLASGRATYNEQFF
TRBJ2-7 17 TRBV3-1/TRBV3-2 CASSPPGLAGATYEQYF
TRBJ1-1 17 TRBV7-3 CASSLGGQGWGNTEAFF
TRBJ2-1 16 TRBV7-2 CASSSGLAVAYNEQFF
TRBJ2-5 14 TRBV29-1 CSVGLAGGPETQYF
TRBJ1-1 13 TRBV28 CASRVPGQGAAFF
TRBJ1-5 15 TRBV28 CASSLPGYSNQPQHF
TRBJ2-2 24 TRBV21-1 CASSKERHRGGGFQTGSNTGELFF
TRBJ1-1 13 TRBV7-9 CASSQSGNTEAFF
TRBJ2-1 14 TRBV2 CASSPGLAYNEQFF
TRBJ1-1 14 TRBV18 CASSPALRNTEAFF
TRBJ2-5 15 TRBV29-1 CSVERTGVGQETQYF
TRBJ1-5 14 TRBV28 CASSLWGVNQPQHF
TRBJ1-6 15 TRBV5-4 CASSLNAGINSPLHF
TRBJ2-1 16 TRBV28 CASSGSGSSSYNEQFF
TRBJ2-1 15 TRBV30 CAWIGWGGRDNEQFF
TRBJ2-2 15 TRBV25-1 CASSEYDRAVGELFF
TRBJ2-7 15 TRBV4-2 CASSQGSSQLYEQYF
TRBJ1-6 14 TRBV11-2 CASSLTTANSPLHF
TRBJ2-7 16 TRBV7-2 CASSQRGTGRPYEQYF
TRBJ2-3 16 TRBV13 CASSLMRGRSTDTQYF
TRBJ1-5 15 TRBV19 CASRSDRGMNQPQHF
TRBJ2-7 15 TRBV11-2 CASSLGGMLPYEQYF
TRBJ1-1 15 TRBV28 CASSPDRRRNTEAFF
TRBJ1-1 15 TRBV2 CASTSGDIVNTEAFF
TRBJ1-5 14 TRBV15 CATSRDLGAWPQHF
TRBJ1-1 13 TRBV3-1/TRBV3-2 CASSPHPTGWAFF
TRBJ1-1 14 TRBV30 CAWRKTGGHTEAFF
TRBJ2-6 14 TRBV5-1 CASSQGDGANVLTF
TRBJ2-3 15 TRBV5-5 CASSYQQGSTDTQYF
TRBJ2-2 13 TRBV5-1 CASSLAFTGELFF